This T cell receptor beta chain was retrieved from a study of T cell changes during pregnancy in multiple sclerosis. This CDR3 has 17 amino acids. CDR1 and CDR2 (germline): SEHNR, FQNEAQ (reference sequence). J was trimmed by 4 bases and V by 2 bases; bases with no gene match: 8. Clones were read by immunoSEQ multiplex PCR, and TCRdb kept only the in-frame ones, dropping some. The data show tens of thousands of clones, 90% seen once. This clone was observed a handful of times. Sequenced material: CD8+ T cells from peripheral blood mononuclear cells, taken in the third trimester of pregnancy. The rearrangement links TRBV7-9 to TRBJ2-5, with TRBD1 identical over 12 bases. This clonotype was sampled from a female donor with multiple sclerosis, enrolled in a pregnancy study. The CDR3 DNA is TGTGCCAGCAGCTTATTAAAGGGACAGGGGGCAGGAGAGACCCAGTACTTC. The encoded protein is CASSLLKGQGAGETQYF.